Here is one T cell receptor beta chain with its context. The antigen remains unidentified. This record belongs to a study of CD8+CD57+ T cells in acquired aplastic anemia. Study-level background: Sorting CD4+ and CD8+ cells gave DNA averaging approximately 3 ug.

Between the trimmed V and J ends, which lost 0 bases and 4 bases, there was a span of 12 bases. Per germline, CDR1 MGHDK and CDR2 SYGVNS. The CDR3 runs 15 residues. CDR3 and TCR beta VDJ profiling relied on a genomic DNA template. TCRdb fed the reads into MiXCR, producing one record per CDR3 protein. The table records some 98,000 distinct CDR3 sequences, about 63% of them present only once. Before being chosen for sequencing, patients had shown CD8+CD57+ cell expansion by flow cytometry. Overall study results and limits: Patients had around 30 CD8+ CDR3 sequences in common with controls (the shared set).

Sequenced material: sorted CD4+, CD8+, or CD8+CD57+ T cells (not recorded which) from PBMCs. This sequence was found in a human donor with aplastic anemia. The rearrangement links TRBV25-1 to TRBJ1-2; D gene unclear. CDR3 bases: TGTGCCAGCAGTGAATATTTAGAGGATAGCTATGGCTACACCTTC. Residues: CASSEYLEDSYGYTF.